A single sample gave rise to the 21 T cell receptor beta chains below, sequenced in a study of T cell repertoires in cytomegalovirus infection. TCRdb reanalysed the reads using MiXCR and keeps one entry per CDR3 protein. The sample consists of hundreds of thousands of distinct CDR3 sequences, 11% of them appearing once. Sequencing was performed on PBMCs. These receptors came from a human donor in good health (CMV status not recorded). Some clones in this sample may be carry-over from other donors' samples.

Only a few counts were recorded for this clonotype. The V call is TRBV11-3, the J call TRBJ2-1; 10 bases fit TRBD2. V shed 3 bases, J shed 3 bases, and the junction held 8 bases outside the gene matches. Germline V gives CDR1 SGHNT, CDR2 YENEEA. The CDR3 sequence is 17 residues long. The CDR3 sequence is CASSLGLAGDVYNEQFF. The CDR3 DNA reads TGTGCCAGCAGCTTGGGGCTAGCGGGAGATGTCTACAATGAGCAGTTCTTC.

The sample holds a few counts of this clonotype. DNA of the CDR3: TGTGCCAGCAGTTACTCCGGGACAGGGGGCAGGGATGGCTACACCTTC. This encodes CASSYSGTGGRDGYTF. The chain joins TRBV6-5 to TRBJ1-2, with TRBD1 matching 12 bases. With 0 bases clipped from V and 6 bases from J, the junction kept 5 bases outside the gene matches. This CDR3 is 16 amino acids long. CDR1 is MNHEY, CDR2 SVGAGI, per germline.

At least ten counts were recorded for this clonotype. The rearrangement joins TRBV6-5 to TRBJ2-5; possibly TRBD1 for D (7 bases). Trimming left V 0 bases short and J 4 bases short, with 12 bases between. Germline values: CDR1 MNHEY, CDR2 SVGAGI. The CDR3 consists of 15 residues. Written as DNA, the CDR3 is TGTGCCAGCAGTTACTCCCCAGGGGGAGGAGAGACCCAGTACTTC. Translated: CASSYSPGGGETQYF.

This clonotype was seen at least ten times. The chain is built from TRBV12-3 or TRBV12-4 and TRBJ2-2; 9 bases map to TRBD2. J was trimmed by 4 bases and V by 2 bases; bases with no gene match: 2. This CDR3 is built from 15 residues. CDR3 loop: CASSLKLAGTGELFF. The CDR3 coding sequence is TGTGCCAGCAGTTTAAAACTAGCGGGCACCGGGGAGCTGTTTTTT.

This clonotype showed up many times. This rearrangement joins TRBV7-3 to TRBJ2-7, with 7 positions matching TRBD1. With 4 bases clipped from V and 5 bases from J, the junction kept 5 bases outside the gene matches. The germline V gene has CDR1 SGHTA and CDR2 FQGTGA. The CDR3 is 13 residues long. CDR3 residues: CASSSQGSHEQYF. The DNA of the CDR3 is TGTGCCAGCAGCTCACAGGGGAGCCACGAGCAGTACTTC.

This clonotype came up a few times. The chain combines TRBV20-1 with TRBJ1-2; D gene unclear. The V end was cut by 3 bases, the J end by 10 bases, with 12 bases between. The CDR3 has 11 residues. The germline CDR1 and CDR2 sequences are DFQATT and SNEGSKA (reference sequence). The CDR3 region is CSASSRLIYTF. The CDR3, as DNA: TGCAGTGCTAGCTCTCGACTAATCTACACCTTC.

This clonotype showed up just a few times. The chain uses TRBV20-1 and TRBJ2-7, with a tentative D call TRBD1 (6 bases). The V end was cut by 3 bases, the J end by 0 bases, with 9 bases between. This CDR3 has 13 amino acids. Per the germline V gene, CDR1 is DFQATT and CDR2 is SNEGSKA (reference sequence). DNA for the CDR3: TGCAGTGCTAGTAGGACAGACTCCTACGAGCAGTACTTC. Its translation is CSASRTDSYEQYF.

In its sample, this clonotype was seen many times. The chain couples TRBV7-6 to TRBJ1-5, with D perhaps matching TRBD1 (6 bases). V dropped 5 bases and J dropped 6 bases, with 17 bases sitting between them. This CDR3 has 15 residues. Germline loops: CDR1 SGHVS, CDR2 FNYEAQ. Here the CDR3 reads CASSANQGTRQPQHF. The DNA of the CDR3 is TGTGCCAGCAGCGCGAATCAGGGGACCCGTCAGCCCCAGCATTTT.

The sample holds many counts of this clonotype. The chain recombines TRBV28 with TRBJ1-1, with D possibly TRBD1 on 5 matching bases. The CDR3 loop spans 14 amino acids. Trimming took 4 bases from V and 5 from J, leaving 14 bases between them. Germline values: CDR1 MDHEN, CDR2 SYDVKM. CDR3 residues: CASSSPGLGTEAFF. CDR3 DNA sequence: TGTGCCAGCAGTTCGCCGGGACTCGGGACTGAAGCTTTCTTT.

This clonotype showed up many times. V usage is TRBV5-6 and J usage is TRBJ2-7; the match to TRBD1 covers 8 bases. The CDR3 is 16 residues long. Germline V gene lookup returns CDR1 SGHDT and CDR2 YYEEEE. The trim removed 4 bases at V and 4 bases at J, leaving 13 bases unmatched. The chain's CDR3 is CASSPTGVSGKYEQYF. The CDR3 DNA follows: TGTGCCAGCAGCCCGACAGGGGTTTCGGGGAAATACGAGCAGTACTTC. Full variable domain (missing parts from reference TRBV5-6 and TRBJ2-7): DAGVTQSPTHLIKTRGQQVTLRCSPKSGHDTVSWYQQALGQGPQFIFQYYEEEERQRGNFPDRFSGHQFPNYSSELNVNALLLGDSALYLCASSPTGVSGKYEQYFGPGTRLTVT.

The genes are TRBV28 and TRBJ1-2; 7 nucleotides line up with TRBD1. Germline V gene data show CDR1 as MDHEN and CDR2 as SYDVKM. With 10 bases clipped from V and 6 bases from J, the junction kept 11 bases outside the gene matches. This CDR3 is built from 13 residues. The CDR3 protein is CATRGRGRNGYTF. DNA of the CDR3: TGTGCCACCCGGGGCAGGGGGAGGAATGGCTACACCTTC.

This chain uses TRBV5-6 with TRBJ1-2; TRBD1 agrees at 9 bases. Germline lookup yields CDR1 SGHDT and CDR2 YYEEEE. The CDR3 has 14 amino acids. V lost 1 base, J lost 8 bases, and 6 bases stayed unmatched. CDR3 amino acids: CASSLLGQGNGYTF. The CDR3 bases are TGTGCCAGCAGCTTGCTGGGACAGGGTAACGGCTACACCTTC. Full variable domain (outside the CDR3, taken from reference TRBV5-6 and TRBJ1-2): DAGVTQSPTHLIKTRGQQVTLRCSPKSGHDTVSWYQQALGQGPQFIFQYYEEEERQRGNFPDRFSGHQFPNYSSELNVNALLLGDSALYLCASSLLGQGNGYTFGSGTRLTVV.

This clonotype has at least ten counts. This chain uses TRBV7-8 with TRBJ1-6; the match to TRBD1 covers 9 bases. The CDR3 has 16 amino acids. V lost 5 bases to trimming and J lost 5 bases; unmatched junction nucleotides: 7. Germline lookup yields CDR1 SGHVS and CDR2 FQNEAQ. The CDR3 sequence is CASSMGQGSNNSPLHF. The CDR3 DNA sequence: TGTGCCAGCAGCATGGGACAGGGAAGCAATAATTCACCCCTCCACTTT.

The sample holds many counts of this clonotype. The chain combines TRBV12-3 or TRBV12-4 with TRBJ2-1, with 9 nucleotides matching TRBD2. J lost 9 bases, V lost 6 bases, and 9 bases had no gene match. The CDR3 length is 14 residues. The DNA for the CDR3 is TGTGCCAGCAGCCGGGGACTAGCCAGGGGTGAGCAGTTCTTC. Translated, it gives CASSRGLARGEQFF.

This clonotype was seen repeatedly, ten times or more. The rearrangement uses TRBV5-4 and TRBJ1-1; weak D call: TRBD1 (5 bases). This CDR3 contains 15 residues. V shed 4 bases and J shed 1 base, with 14 bases lying between them. Germline CDR1 and CDR2: SGHNT and YYREEE (reference sequence). The CDR3 DNA is TGTGCCAGCAGCATGCATAGGACACCGAACACTGAAGCTTTCTTT. This translates into CASSMHRTPNTEAFF.

Comment on this clonotype: This sequence may be a read error, since a much larger clone differs from it by one base. V usage is TRBV7-8 and J usage is TRBJ2-5; D remains ambiguous. V lost 2 bases and J lost 9, with 10 bases in between. Germline CDR1 and CDR2: SGHVS and FQNEAQ. The CDR3 runs 12 residues. CDR3 in DNA: TGTGCCAGCAGCTTACGTCCCGAGTCCCAGTACTTC. The encoded protein is CASSLRPESQYF. The full variable domain, in which reference TRBV7-8 and TRBJ2-5 provide the parts outside the CDR3, is GAGVSQSPRYKVAKRGQDVALRCDPISGHVSLFWYQQALGQGPEFLTYFQNEAQLDKSGLPSDRFFAERPEGSVSTLKIQRTQQEDSAVYLCASSLRPESQYFGPGTRLLVL.

Details on this clonotype: One junction end disagrees with the germline gene, perhaps due to a read error. The DNA for the CDR3 is TGCAGTGCGAGAGGGGGGCCCCACTATGGCTACACCTTC. It codes for CSARGGPHYGYTF. V and J are TRBV20-1 and TRBJ1-2; tentative D call: TRBD1 (6 bases). The length of the CDR3 is 13 residues. Germline V gives CDR1 DFQATT, CDR2 SNEGSKA (reference sequence).

This clonotype has a count of ten or more. This chain uses TRBV6-6 with TRBJ1-2, with D hard to call. V shed 6 bases and J shed 0 bases, with 11 bases lying between them. CDR1 is MNHNY, CDR2 SVGAGI, per germline (reference sequence). The CDR3 is made up of 14 amino acids. CDR3 sequence (DNA): TGTGCCAGCAGCGTTTACAGATCTAACTATGGCTACACCTTC. This gives the protein CASSVYRSNYGYTF.

This clonotype was counted ten times or more. As DNA, the CDR3 is TGTGCCAGCAGCCAGACTTTCAACTCTGGAAACACCATATATTTT. Residues: CASSQTFNSGNTIYF. The J gene is TRBJ1-3, the V gene TRBV3-1; D is unclear. Trimming took 3 bases from V and 0 from J, leaving 9 bases between them. This CDR3 has 15 amino acids. Looked up from germline, CDR1 is LGHDT and CDR2 is YNNKEL (reference sequence).

This clonotype was observed a few times. The genes are TRBV6-5 and TRBJ2-7; the D call may be TRBD1 or TRBD2 (5 bases each). The CDR3 is 16 residues long. Trimming took 0 bases from V and 0 from J, leaving 12 bases between them. The V gene's germline CDR1 is MNHEY and CDR2 SVGAGI. The CDR3 reads CASSYSMGRSSYEQYF. CDR3 DNA sequence: TGTGCCAGCAGTTACTCGATGGGACGCAGCTCCTACGAGCAGTACTTC.

This clonotype was picked up many times. The V and J genes are TRBV19 and TRBJ1-5; D uncertain. The CDR3 sequence is 12 residues long. The germline V and J ends were trimmed by 8 bases and 6 bases, with 11 bases remaining between them. Germline V CDR1 and CDR2: LNHDA, SQIVND (reference sequence). The CDR3 is CASQIVGQPQHF. The DNA for the CDR3 is TGTGCCAGTCAAATAGTGGGTCAGCCCCAGCATTTT.